The entry below describes one T cell receptor (beta chain). Its antigen is unidentified. This record comes from a study of Tregs in tolerant kidney transplant recipients. The table came from immunoSEQ multiplex PCR; TCRdb's copy has only in-frame clones and leaves some out. The table has about 60,000 clones, roughly 92% seen once. Points from the study as a whole: Validation in larger populations is needed because few patients were studied. Some patients' samples used different primers over time, so nucleotide sequences weren't comparable.

Germline lookup yields CDR1 SGHDN and CDR2 FVKESK. Losses at the gene ends were 2 bases for V and 8 bases for J; bases not matched to a gene: 21. The CDR3 runs to 19 residues. The starting material was CD8+ T cells from blood, obtained before the transplant. This rearrangement joins TRBV14 to TRBJ2-1; TRBD2 aligns across 7 bases. The receptor was derived from a human donor who received a combined kidney and bone marrow transplant. The CDR3 DNA reads TGTGCCAGCAGCCAACTTGTTGTTTGGAGGCCTCGGGGAGGGCATGAGCAGTTCTTC. As protein: CASSQLVVWRPRGGHEQFF.